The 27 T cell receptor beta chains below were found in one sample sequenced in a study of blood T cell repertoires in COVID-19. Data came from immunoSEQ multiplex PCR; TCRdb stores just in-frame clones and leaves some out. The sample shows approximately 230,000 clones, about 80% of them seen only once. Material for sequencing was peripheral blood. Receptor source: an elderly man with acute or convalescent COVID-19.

In DNA form, the CDR3 reads TGTGCCAGCAGTGAATTACGGGGAACGGGAAACACCATATATTTT. Its translation: CASSELRGTGNTIYF. The chain is built from TRBV6-1 and TRBJ1-3, with D unclear. Germline V gene data show CDR1 as MNHNS and CDR2 as SASEGT. Trimming shortened V by 2 bases and J by 4 bases, and 12 bases separated the two germline ends. CDR3 length: 15 amino acids.

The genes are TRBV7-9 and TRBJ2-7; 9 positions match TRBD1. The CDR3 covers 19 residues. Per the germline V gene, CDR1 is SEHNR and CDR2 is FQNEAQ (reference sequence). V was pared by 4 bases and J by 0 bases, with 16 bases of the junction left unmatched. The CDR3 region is CASSSFYGTGFSYSYEQYF. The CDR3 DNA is TGTGCCAGCAGCTCCTTCTACGGGACAGGGTTCTCCTACTCCTACGAGCAGTACTTC.

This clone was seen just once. Here the CDR3 reads CATRYTRSMNTEAFF. CDR3 sequence (DNA): TGTGCCACCAGGTACACCCGGAGCATGAACACTGAAGCTTTCTTT. This rearrangement joins TRBV6-5 to TRBJ1-1; D is ambiguous. Germline V lookup: CDR1 MNHEY, CDR2 SVGAGI. The CDR3 consists of 15 residues. V was shortened by 10 bases and J by 0 bases, with 18 bases between the two germline ends.

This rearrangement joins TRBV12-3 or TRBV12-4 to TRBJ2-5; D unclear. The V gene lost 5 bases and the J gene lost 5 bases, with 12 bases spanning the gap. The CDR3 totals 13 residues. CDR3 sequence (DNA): TGTGCCAGCAGTCCCGTGTCGAGGGAGACCCAGTACTTC. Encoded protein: CASSPVSRETQYF.

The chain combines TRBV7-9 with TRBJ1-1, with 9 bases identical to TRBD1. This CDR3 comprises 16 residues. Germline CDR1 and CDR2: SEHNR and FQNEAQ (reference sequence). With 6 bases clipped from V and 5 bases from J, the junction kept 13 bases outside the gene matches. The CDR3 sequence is CASRPSGDRGKTEAFF. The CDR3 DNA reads TGTGCCAGCAGGCCATCCGGCGACAGGGGGAAAACTGAAGCTTTCTTT.

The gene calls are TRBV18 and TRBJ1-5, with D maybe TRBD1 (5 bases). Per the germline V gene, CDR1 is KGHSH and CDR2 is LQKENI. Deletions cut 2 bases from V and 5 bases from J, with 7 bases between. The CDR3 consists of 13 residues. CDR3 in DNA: TGTGCCAGCTCACCAAGGGGCGATCAGCCCCAGCATTTT. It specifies CASSPRGDQPQHF.

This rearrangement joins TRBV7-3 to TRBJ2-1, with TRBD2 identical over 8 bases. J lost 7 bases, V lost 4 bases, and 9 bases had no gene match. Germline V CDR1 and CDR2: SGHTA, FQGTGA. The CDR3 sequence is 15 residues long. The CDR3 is CASSSPGRAGNEQFF. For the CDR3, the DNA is TGTGCCAGCAGCTCTCCCGGGAGGGCCGGGAATGAGCAGTTCTTC. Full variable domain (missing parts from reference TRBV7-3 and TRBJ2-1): GAGVSQTPSNKVTEKGKYVELRCDPISGHTALYWYRQSLGQGPEFLIYFQGTGAADDSGLPNDRFFAVRPEGSVSTLKIQRTERGDSAVYLCASSSPGRAGNEQFFGPGTRLTVL.

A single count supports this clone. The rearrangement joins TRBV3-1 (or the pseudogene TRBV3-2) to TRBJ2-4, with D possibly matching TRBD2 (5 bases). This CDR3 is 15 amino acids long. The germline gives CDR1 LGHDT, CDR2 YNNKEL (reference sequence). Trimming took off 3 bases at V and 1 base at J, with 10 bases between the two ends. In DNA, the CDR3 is TGTGCCAGCAGCCATAGTCGAGGGGCCAAAAACATTCAGTACTTC. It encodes CASSHSRGAKNIQYF.

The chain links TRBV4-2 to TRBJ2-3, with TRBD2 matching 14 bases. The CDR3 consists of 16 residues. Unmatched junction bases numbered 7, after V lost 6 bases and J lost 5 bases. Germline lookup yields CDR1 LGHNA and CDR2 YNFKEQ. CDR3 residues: CASRLTSGGARDTQYF. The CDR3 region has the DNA TGTGCCAGCAGATTGACTAGCGGGGGGGCTAGAGATACGCAGTATTTT.

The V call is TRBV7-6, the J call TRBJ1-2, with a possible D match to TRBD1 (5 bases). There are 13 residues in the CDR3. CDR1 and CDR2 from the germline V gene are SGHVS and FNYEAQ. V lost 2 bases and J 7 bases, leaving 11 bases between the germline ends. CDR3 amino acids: CASSLQGYSGYTF. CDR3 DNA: TGTGCCAGCAGCTTACAGGGTTACAGTGGCTACACCTTC.

DNA of the CDR3: TGTGCCACCAGTCGCCGGGGACAGCAGTTGAGATCCTATAATTCACCCCTCCACTTT. It specifies CATSRRGQQLRSYNSPLHF. The V and J genes are TRBV24-1 and TRBJ1-6; 7 bases are a match to TRBD1. There are 19 residues in the CDR3. Germline lookup yields CDR1 KGHDR and CDR2 SFDVKD. With 6 bases clipped from V and 1 base from J, the junction kept 14 bases outside the gene matches.

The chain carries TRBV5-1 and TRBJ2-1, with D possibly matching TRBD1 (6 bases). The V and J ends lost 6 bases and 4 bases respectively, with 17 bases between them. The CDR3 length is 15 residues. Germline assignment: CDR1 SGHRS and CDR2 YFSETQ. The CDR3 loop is CASIPSGQEYNEQFF. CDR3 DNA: TGCGCCAGCATCCCCTCGGGACAAGAATACAATGAGCAGTTCTTC.

The CDR3 protein is CASSPSRDSEQYF. CDR3 bases: TGTGCCAGCTCACCAAGCCGGGACTCCGAGCAGTACTTC. The gene calls are TRBV18 and TRBJ2-7, with D perhaps TRBD2 (6 bases). There are 13 residues in the CDR3. V lost 2 bases and J 6 bases, leaving 11 bases between the germline ends. Per the germline V gene, CDR1 is KGHSH and CDR2 is LQKENI.

CDR3 protein: CASSLSPGSGNTIYF. CDR3 in DNA: TGCGCCAGCAGCCTCTCCCCAGGCTCTGGAAACACCATATATTTT. The rearrangement uses TRBV5-1 and TRBJ1-3; D is unresolved. From germline, CDR1 is SGHRS and CDR2 YFSETQ. The CDR3 length is 15 residues. Between the trimmed V and J ends, which lost 4 bases and 0 bases, there was a span of 11 bases.

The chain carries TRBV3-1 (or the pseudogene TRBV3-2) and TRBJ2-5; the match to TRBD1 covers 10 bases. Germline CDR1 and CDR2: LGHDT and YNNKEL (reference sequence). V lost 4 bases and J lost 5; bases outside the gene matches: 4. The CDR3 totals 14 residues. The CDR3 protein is CASSRQGAWETQYF. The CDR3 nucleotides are TGTGCCAGCAGCCGACAGGGGGCCTGGGAGACCCAGTACTTC.

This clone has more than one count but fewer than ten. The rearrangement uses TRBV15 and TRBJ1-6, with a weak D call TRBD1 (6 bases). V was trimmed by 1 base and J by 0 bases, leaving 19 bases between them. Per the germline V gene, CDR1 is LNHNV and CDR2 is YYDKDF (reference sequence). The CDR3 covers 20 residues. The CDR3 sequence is CATSRATPGHPSSYNSPLHF. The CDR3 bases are TGTGCCACCAGCAGAGCAACTCCGGGACACCCGAGCTCCTATAATTCACCCCTCCACTTT.

CDR3 protein: CASSLPQRNIQYF. DNA of the CDR3: TGTGCCAGCAGCTTGCCTCAACGGAACATTCAGTACTTC. The V and J genes are TRBV5-4 and TRBJ2-4; D ambiguous. Trimming removed 1 base at V and 7 bases at J, with 9 bases between. The CDR3 has 13 residues. Germline assignment: CDR1 SGHNT and CDR2 YYREEE (reference sequence).

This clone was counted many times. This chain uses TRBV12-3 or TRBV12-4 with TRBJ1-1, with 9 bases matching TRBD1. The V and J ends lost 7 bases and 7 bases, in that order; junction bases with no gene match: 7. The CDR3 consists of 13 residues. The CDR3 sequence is CASTLQGAVEAFF. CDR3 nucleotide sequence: TGTGCCAGCACCCTACAGGGGGCCGTTGAAGCTTTCTTT.

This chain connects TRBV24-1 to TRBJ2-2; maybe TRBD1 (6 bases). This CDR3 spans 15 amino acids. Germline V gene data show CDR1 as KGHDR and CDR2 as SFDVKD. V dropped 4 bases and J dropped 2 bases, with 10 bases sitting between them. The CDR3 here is CATSERTVNTGELFF. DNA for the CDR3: TGTGCCACCAGTGAGCGGACAGTAAACACCGGGGAGCTGTTTTTT.

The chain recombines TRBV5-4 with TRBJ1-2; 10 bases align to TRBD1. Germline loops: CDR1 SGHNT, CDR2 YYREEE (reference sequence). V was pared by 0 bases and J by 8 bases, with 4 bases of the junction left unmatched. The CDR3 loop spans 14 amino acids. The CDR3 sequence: CASSLVGTGVGYTF. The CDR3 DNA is TGTGCCAGCAGCTTGGTCGGGACAGGGGTCGGCTACACCTTC.

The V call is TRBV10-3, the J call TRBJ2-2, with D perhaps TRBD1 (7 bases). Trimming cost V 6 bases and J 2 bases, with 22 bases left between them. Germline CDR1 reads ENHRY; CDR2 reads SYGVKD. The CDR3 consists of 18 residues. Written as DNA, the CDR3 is TGTGCCATCAGGGGGAGTAGGGGCGGGACAGATAACACCGGGGAGCTGTTTTTT. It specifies CAIRGSRGGTDNTGELFF.

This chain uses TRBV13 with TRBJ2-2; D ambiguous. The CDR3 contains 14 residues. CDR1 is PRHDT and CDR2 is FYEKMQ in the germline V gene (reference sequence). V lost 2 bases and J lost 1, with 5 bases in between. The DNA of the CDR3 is TGTGCCAGCAGCTTAAACAGGAACACCGGGGAGCTGTTTTTT. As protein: CASSLNRNTGELFF.

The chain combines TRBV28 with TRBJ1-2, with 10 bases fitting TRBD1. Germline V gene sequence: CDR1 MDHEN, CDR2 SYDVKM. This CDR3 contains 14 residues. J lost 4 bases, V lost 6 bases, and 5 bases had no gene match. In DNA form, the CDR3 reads TGTGCCAGCAGCCGACAGGGGGCAAGCTATGGCTACACCTTC. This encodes CASSRQGASYGYTF.

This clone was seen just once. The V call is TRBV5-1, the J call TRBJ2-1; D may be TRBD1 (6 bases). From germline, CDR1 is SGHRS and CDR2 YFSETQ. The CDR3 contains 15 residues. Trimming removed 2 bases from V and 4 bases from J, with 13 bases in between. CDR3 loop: CASSLPQGSYNEQFF. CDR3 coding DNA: TGCGCCAGCAGCTTACCCCAGGGGTCTTACAATGAGCAGTTCTTC.

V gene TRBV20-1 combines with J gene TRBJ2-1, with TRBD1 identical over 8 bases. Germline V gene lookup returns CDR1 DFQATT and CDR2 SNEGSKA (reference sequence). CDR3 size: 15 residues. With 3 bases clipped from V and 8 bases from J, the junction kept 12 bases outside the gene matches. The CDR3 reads CSASAMAGGLDEQFF. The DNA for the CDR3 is TGCAGTGCTAGTGCAATGGCAGGGGGCTTAGATGAGCAGTTCTTC.

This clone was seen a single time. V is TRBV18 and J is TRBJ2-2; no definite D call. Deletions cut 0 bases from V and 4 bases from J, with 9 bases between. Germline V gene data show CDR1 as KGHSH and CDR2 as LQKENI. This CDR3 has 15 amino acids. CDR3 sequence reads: CASSPPSGSTGELFF. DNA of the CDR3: TGTGCCAGCTCACCACCGTCGGGTAGCACCGGGGAGCTGTTTTTT. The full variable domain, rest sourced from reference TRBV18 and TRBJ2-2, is NAGVMQNPRHLVRRRGQEARLRCSPMKGHSHVYWYRQLPEEGLKFMVYLQKENIIDESGMPKERFSAEFPKEGPSILRIQQVVRGDSAAYFCASSPPSGSTGELFFGEGSRLTVL.

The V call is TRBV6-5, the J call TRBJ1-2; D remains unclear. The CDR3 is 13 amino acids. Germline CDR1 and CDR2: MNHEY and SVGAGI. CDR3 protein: CATKAQENYGYTF. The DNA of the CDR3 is TGTGCGACGAAGGCGCAGGAAAATTATGGCTACACCTTC.